The rows below give T cell receptor beta chains drawn from one sample of a study of blood T cell repertoires in COVID-19. Using immunoSEQ multiplex PCR, the repertoire was profiled, and TCRdb retains in-frame clones only, with some absent. Among 150,000 to 200,000 clones listed, approximately 90% were seen once. The specimen sequenced was PBMCs or T cells enriched from blood (not recorded which). These receptors came from a woman aged 18-29 years who had recovered from COVID-19. Each CDR3 is given with its conserved first and last residue. A D gene is named only where the DNA matches it firmly.

d_gene | len | v_gene | CDR3aa
TRBD1 | 13 | TRBV7-9 | CASSFRGQTEAFF
. | 15 | TRBV28 | CASSFSGSSTDTQYF
TRBD2 | 15 | TRBV27 | CASSPLSSGPEEQFF
TRBD2 | 18 | TRBV6-2/TRBV6-3 | CASSSGLAGGEHVGELFF
TRBD1 | 15 | TRBV5-4 | CASSFQDRETYEQYF
TRBD1 | 14 | TRBV6-5 | CASSYHRGQDEQFF
TRBD2 | 14 | TRBV6-5 | CASSRLAVGAEQFF
TRBD1 | 15 | TRBV28 | CASSFRDRGSGGYTF
TRBD1 | 13 | TRBV9 | CASYRGGSYGYTF
. | 12 | TRBV28 | CASRAGSGELFF
. | 14 | TRBV11-2 | CASSAGTGAYEQYF
TRBD1 | 18 | TRBV5-1 | CASSFFGLNRGNSYEQYF
. | 14 | TRBV7-8 | CASSPPGAGLTQYF
TRBD1 | 15 | TRBV6-5 | CASSRQGALNYGYTF
TRBD1 | 14 | TRBV19 | CASSPGQGMAEAFF